The 23 T cell receptor beta chains below all came from one sample that was sequenced in a study of shared clonotypes between healthy human individuals. Clones were sequenced by immunoSEQ multiplex PCR, and TCRdb holds only the in-frame ones, with some missing. The sample has 800,000 or so clones; about 96% are singletons. The naive CD8 population came from CD45RO-negative cells selected for CCR7, without terminally differentiated effector memory CD45RA+ cells. The sample was naive CD8+ T cells sorted from blood. The receptors were gathered from a man under 40 in good health.

CDR3: CASSFWGMNTEAFF. DNA for the CDR3: TGTGCCAGCAGCTTCTGGGGAATGAACACTGAAGCTTTCTTT. This sequence joins TRBV5-6 and TRBJ1-1; no clear D gene. The CDR3 runs 14 residues. Germline CDR1 reads SGHDT; CDR2 reads YYEEEE. V lost 2 bases, J lost 0 bases, and 8 bases lay in between.

A single count supports this clone. The chain has TRBV27 and TRBJ2-7; TRBD2 might be the D (5 bases). Trimming shortened V by 4 bases and J by 6 bases, and 16 bases separated the two germline ends. Germline values: CDR1 MNHEY, CDR2 SMNVEV (reference sequence). This CDR3 region has 14 residues. CDR3 nucleotides: TGTGCCAGCAGTTCCTCGGGGTCTCTCGGCGAGCAGTACTTC. This encodes CASSSSGSLGEQYF.

The CDR3 coding sequence is TGTGCCAGCAGCTTTGGCAGGGTCGGTGCTAATGAAAAACTGTTTTTT. Protein product: CASSFGRVGANEKLFF. The J gene is TRBJ1-4, the V gene TRBV7-9; possible D gene TRBD1, 5 bases. V was pared by 3 bases and J by 3 bases, with 14 bases between. CDR1 is SEHNR and CDR2 is FQNEAQ in the germline V gene (reference sequence). This CDR3 has 16 amino acids.

The J gene is TRBJ1-1, the V gene TRBV4-1, with D hard to call. The V gene's germline CDR1 is MGHRA and CDR2 YSYEKL. Trimming removed 0 bases from V and 4 bases from J, with 9 bases in between. CDR3 length equals 14 residues. The CDR3 coding sequence is TGCGCCAGCAGCCAAGATTGGGGAAGCACTGAAGCTTTCTTT. Residues: CASSQDWGSTEAFF.

To note about this clone: The identical CDR3 is also encoded by other nucleotide sequences in the sample. The chain joins TRBV10-3 to TRBJ2-7; D is uncertain. Germline-derived CDR1 and CDR2 are ENHRY and SYGVKD. The CDR3 spans 11 residues. Deletions cut 2 bases from V and 2 bases from J, with 1 base between. CDR3 loop: CAISEAYEQYF. In DNA form, the CDR3 reads TGTGCCATCAGTGAGGCCTACGAGCAGTACTTC.

This chain connects TRBV19 to TRBJ1-5; 8 positions agree with TRBD1. The germline CDR1 and CDR2 sequences are LNHDA and SQIVND (reference sequence). V shed 4 bases and J 7 bases; nucleotides not matched to a gene: 9. This CDR3 is built from 15 residues. CDR3 sequence: CASSTGGQGAQPQHF. In DNA, the CDR3 is TGTGCCAGTAGTACGGGCGGACAGGGCGCGCAGCCCCAGCATTTT.

V gene TRBV7-9 combines with J gene TRBJ2-3, with 8 positions matching TRBD2. CDR1 and CDR2 from the germline V gene are SEHNR and FQNEAQ (reference sequence). The V gene end was trimmed by 4 bases and the J gene end by 1 base; junction bases not matched to a gene: 7. The CDR3 has 16 amino acids. In DNA, the CDR3 is TGTGCCAGCAGCTCGACACTAGCGGATGGCACAGATACGCAGTATTTT. It yields the protein CASSSTLADGTDTQYF.

This chain links TRBV28 with TRBJ2-7; 9 bases are a match to TRBD1. The CDR3 length is 14 residues. V dropped 6 bases and J dropped 2; count of bases not matched to a gene: 5. CDR1 and CDR2 (germline): MDHEN, SYDVKM. CDR3 region: CASSPGQGPYEQYF. CDR3 DNA: TGTGCCAGCAGCCCGGGACAGGGTCCCTACGAGCAGTACTTC.

The chain recombines TRBV4-1 with TRBJ2-1, with a tentative D call TRBD2 (5 bases). The length of the CDR3 is 14 residues. In germline, CDR1 is MGHRA, CDR2 YSYEKL. Trimming cost V 4 bases and J 5 bases, with 12 bases left between them. CDR3 in amino acids: CASSPPSGNNEQFF. The CDR3 DNA reads TGCGCCAGCAGCCCCCCTTCCGGGAACAATGAGCAGTTCTTC.

Comments on this clone: Other nucleotide sequences in the sample specify the same CDR3. The rearrangement joins TRBV29-1 to TRBJ1-1; no clear D. V lost 3 bases, J lost 1 base, and 3 bases lay in between. CDR1 and CDR2 from the germline V gene are SQVTM and ANQGSEA. The CDR3 loop spans 11 amino acids. CDR3 loop: CSVDRNTEAFF. CDR3 bases: TGCAGCGTTGACAGGAACACTGAAGCTTTCTTT.

This clone was counted once. Within the sample, other DNA sequences also encode this same CDR3. The chain joins TRBV4-2 to TRBJ2-1; D tentatively reads TRBD1 or TRBD2 (5 bases each). V gave up 0 bases and J gave up 4 bases, with 13 bases separating them. Per the germline V gene, CDR1 is LGHNA and CDR2 is YNFKEQ. The CDR3 is made up of 16 amino acids. CDR3 nucleotide sequence: TGTGCCAGCAGCCAAGATGGGGGTCGTGGGTACAATGAGCAGTTCTTC. It translates to CASSQDGGRGYNEQFF.

On this clone itself: Other DNA sequences within the sample encode an identical CDR3. The CDR3 loop reads CASSVVSGGYTF. The CDR3 coding sequence is TGTGCCAGCAGCGTAGTGTCAGGAGGCTACACCTTC. The chain recombines TRBV9 with TRBJ1-2; D gene ambiguous. The CDR3 is made up of 12 amino acids. Trimming stripped 0 bases from V and 8 bases from J, with 8 bases between. Germline V gene lookup returns CDR1 SGDLS and CDR2 YYNGEE.

The chain carries TRBV9 and TRBJ2-1; 7 bases match TRBD1. Trimming took 3 bases from V and 4 from J; bases not matched to a gene: 7. The length of the CDR3 is 15 residues. Looked up from germline, CDR1 is SGDLS and CDR2 is YYNGEE. The CDR3 loop is CASSAQGNSYNEQFF. Here the CDR3 DNA reads TGTGCCAGCAGCGCACAGGGGAATTCGTACAATGAGCAGTTCTTC.

The V call is TRBV5-4, the J call TRBJ2-7; tentatively, D is TRBD2 (6 bases). Germline CDR1 and CDR2: SGHNT and YYREEE (reference sequence). Trimming pared 0 bases from V and 3 bases from J, leaving 10 bases between. This CDR3 spans 14 amino acids. The CDR3 reads CASSLGTTDYEQYF. The CDR3 region has the DNA TGTGCCAGCAGCTTGGGGACTACCGACTACGAGCAGTACTTC.

The chain links TRBV4-1 to TRBJ2-7; D might be TRBD1 or TRBD2, each matching 8 bases. Trimming cost V 4 bases and J 4 bases, with 14 bases left between them. This CDR3 region has 14 residues. The germline V gene has CDR1 MGHRA and CDR2 YSYEKL. CDR3 amino acids: CASSLAGQEYEQYF. CDR3 bases: TGCGCCAGCAGCCTAGCGGGACAGGAGTACGAGCAGTACTTC.

The V call is TRBV6-5, the J call TRBJ2-7; 12 nucleotides align to TRBD1. V shed 6 bases, J shed 6 bases, and the junction held 3 bases outside the gene matches. Germline V gives CDR1 MNHEY, CDR2 SVGAGI. CDR3 length equals 13 residues. In DNA form, the CDR3 reads TGTGCCAGCAGGGTGGGACAGGGGGCCGAGCAGTACTTC. It is translated as CASRVGQGAEQYF.

The rearrangement links TRBV14 to TRBJ2-3; the match to TRBD2 covers 11 bases. Trimming took 8 bases from V and 4 from J; bases not matched to a gene: 17. In germline, CDR1 is SGHDN, CDR2 FVKESK. The CDR3 is 18 amino acids. CDR3 residues: CASLSKNSLAGEADTQYF. In DNA form, the CDR3 reads TGTGCCAGCTTATCAAAGAACTCACTAGCGGGAGAGGCAGATACGCAGTATTTT.

CDR3 loop: CSVDGVPSSYNEQFF. The CDR3 DNA reads TGCAGCGTTGACGGGGTGCCGAGCTCCTACAATGAGCAGTTCTTC. The J gene is TRBJ2-1, the V gene TRBV29-1; D perhaps matches TRBD2 (5 bases). V lost 3 bases and J lost 0, with 12 bases in between. The CDR3 totals 15 residues. The germline V gene encodes CDR1 SQVTM and CDR2 ANQGSEA.

This chain uses TRBV27 with TRBJ2-5; D is uncertain. Per the germline V gene, CDR1 is MNHEY and CDR2 is SMNVEV (reference sequence). V was trimmed by 6 bases and J by 3 bases, leaving 11 bases between them. The length of the CDR3 is 13 residues. CDR3 nucleotide sequence: TGTGCCAGCAGGGATCGGGTGAAAGAGACCCAGTACTTC. It specifies CASRDRVKETQYF.

J is TRBJ2-7 and V is TRBV10-3; 7 bases match TRBD1. V lost 8 bases to trimming and J lost 2 bases; unmatched junction nucleotides: 12. In germline, CDR1 is ENHRY, CDR2 SYGVKD. The CDR3 extends over 15 amino acids. CDR3 region: CAIGNRDSQPYEQYF. The DNA of the CDR3 is TGTGCCATCGGTAATAGGGACAGCCAACCCTACGAGCAGTACTTC.

This clone was counted only a few times. The chain is built from TRBV6-6 and TRBJ2-7; D not resolved. This CDR3 is built from 14 residues. Germline CDR1 reads MNHNY; CDR2 reads SVGAGI (reference sequence). Trimming removed 1 base from V and 0 bases from J, with 7 bases in between. The CDR3 DNA follows: TGTGCCAGCAGTTACTTAGGATTCTCCTACGAGCAGTACTTC. This translates into CASSYLGFSYEQYF.

The chain has TRBV29-1 and TRBJ1-1; D remains unclear. Germline V lookup: CDR1 SQVTM, CDR2 ANQGSEA. There are 12 residues in the CDR3. V gave up 4 bases and J gave up 0 bases, with 6 bases separating them. This CDR3 reads CSVGPMNTEAFF. Here the CDR3 DNA reads TGCAGCGTTGGCCCCATGAACACTGAAGCTTTCTTT.

This chain uses TRBV10-1 with TRBJ2-1, with 10 bases that match TRBD2. Trimming removed 5 bases from V and 9 bases from J; junction bases left unmatched: 10. The CDR3 length is 15 residues. The germline gives CDR1 WNHNN, CDR2 SYGVQD (reference sequence). CDR3 coding DNA: TGCGCCAGCAGTACGACTAGCGGGCCTAAGGGTGAGCAGTTCTTC. Residues: CASSTTSGPKGEQFF.